These T cell receptor beta chains were read from a single sample in a study of blood T cell repertoires in COVID-19. Produced via immunoSEQ multiplex PCR; TCRdb's table is partial and in-frame only. The table shows about 200,000 clones, with around nine tenths occurring only once. Sequencing used peripheral blood. Receptors originate from a man aged 50-59 years with COVID-19, enrolled during active disease. CDR3s include the opening cysteine and the closing phenylalanine or tryptophan. D genes are given only for firm matches. Rows give clone size only sometimes, using once, few, many, or a class for an expanded clone.

.	once	TRBV9	TRBJ1-5	CASSSWSGQPQHF	TGTGCCAGCAGCTCTTGGAGTGGCCAGCCCCAGCATTTT
TRBD1	few	TRBV5-8	TRBJ2-1	CASNSGTGGYNEQFF	TGTGCCAGCAACTCCGGGACAGGGGGCTACAATGAGCAGTTCTTC
.	.	TRBV6-6	TRBJ2-2	CASSYSLPSTGELFF	TGTGCCAGCAGTTACTCGCTCCCGAGCACCGGGGAGCTGTTTTTT
.	.	TRBV7-9	TRBJ1-1	CASSSRVLEAFF	TGTGCCAGCAGCTCCAGGGTGCTCGAAGCTTTCTTT
TRBD2	.	TRBV5-5	TRBJ2-1	CASSPLAGVYNEQFF	TGTGCCAGCAGCCCCCTAGCGGGAGTTTACAATGAGCAGTTCTTC
.	.	TRBV28	TRBJ2-1	CASSPLFGSYNEQFF	TGTGCCAGCAGTCCCCTTTTCGGGTCCTACAATGAGCAGTTCTTC
.	.	TRBV21-1	TRBJ1-2	CASINLPAGYGYTF	TGTGCCAGCATCAACCTCCCGGCGGGCTATGGCTACACCTTC
TRBD1	once	TRBV5-6	TRBJ1-2	CASSRDRGNYGYTF	TGTGCCAGCAGCCGAGACAGGGGGAACTATGGCTACACCTTC
TRBD1	.	TRBV7-2	TRBJ1-1	CASSRGQAGTEAFF	TGTGCCAGCAGCCGCGGACAGGCGGGCACTGAAGCTTTCTTT
TRBD2	.	TRBV7-2	TRBJ2-2	CASSRGGDNTGELFF	TGTGCCAGCTCACGGGGGGGAGACAACACCGGGGAGCTGTTTTTT
.	.	TRBV5-1	TRBJ2-7	CASSLVGNADRVIYEQYF	TGCGCCAGCAGCTTGGTGGGCAACGCGGACAGAGTCATTTACGAGCAGTACTTC
TRBD2	.	TRBV3-1/TRBV3-2	TRBJ2-5	CASSEKMPGGRQETQYF	TGTGCCAGCAGCGAAAAGATGCCGGGGGGACGCCAAGAGACCCAGTACTTC
TRBD2	few	TRBV6-6	TRBJ2-1	CASSYRSGRFFHEQFF	TGTGCCAGCAGTTACAGGAGCGGGAGATTCTTCCATGAGCAGTTCTTC
TRBD2	.	TRBV11-2	TRBJ2-7	CASSLVQGGRGSYEQYF	TGTGCCAGCAGCTTAGTTCAGGGCGGGAGGGGTTCCTACGAGCAGTACTTC
.	.	TRBV19	TRBJ2-5	CASSIEGRTAAPRRTQYF	TGTGCCAGTAGTATAGAGGGGCGGACGGCTGCCCCCAGGAGGACCCAGTACTTC
.	.	TRBV7-9	TRBJ2-7	CASSPQGTSYEQYF	TGTGCCAGCAGCCCGCAGGGCACTTCCTACGAGCAGTACTTC